This TCR beta chain appears in the sequencing data of a study of cytomegalovirus exposure and HLA in healthy donors. Study overall: Roughly 85 million unique TCRs from HLA-typed donors made up an early data release. Study outcomes and limitations: A later analysis by the authors found several of the most significant clusters apparently linked to common viral pathogens. Some V segments could not be told apart, so they were left out, TRBV6-2 and TRBV6-3 among them. Many donors shared some public TCRs, even though most TCR sequences were rare.

PCR employed 60 Vbeta and 13 Jbeta primers. TCRdb's copy holds only in-frame clones and misses some; the assay was immunoSEQ multiplex PCR. The table has around 140,000 clones, approximately 80% seen once. With respect to this clone: The target antigen is unknown.

The germline V gene encodes CDR1 MGHRA and CDR2 YSYEKL. V lost 0 bases and J 8 bases, leaving 10 bases between the germline ends. This CDR3 region has 14 residues. Sequences were obtained from PBMCs. The receptor was derived from a female donor in good health and CMV-seronegative. The chain couples TRBV4-1 to TRBJ1-4; D is undetermined. CDR3 loop: CASSQDLGGEKLFF. CDR3 bases: TGCGCCAGCAGCCAAGATCTTGGAGGGGAAAAACTGTTTTTT.